The clone carrying this T cell receptor (beta chain) came up many times. The antigen remains undetermined. This sample is part of a study of CD8 T cells in ankylosing spondylitis. Notes on the study in general: Blood of patients with ankylosing spondylitis appeared to be characterized by a TCR beta motif of eight or nine highly homologous variants. Clones linked to disease, bearing a CD8+ phenotype, were relatively rare in peripheral blood.

It was by quantitative 5'-RACE with molecular barcodes that TCR beta libraries were made. MiXCR was run by TCRdb on the 5' RACE reads, yielding one entry per CDR3 protein. The sample records more than 400,000 distinct CDR3 sequences, about 5.2% being singletons. The ends lost 1 base at V and 8 bases at J; junction bases unmatched: 13. The germline CDR1 and CDR2 sequences are LGHNA and YSLEER. The CDR3 extends over 18 amino acids. The receptor comes from a male donor with ankylosing spondylitis. Sequencing was done on a sample of blood, either unsorted or a sorted T cell fraction (not recorded which). This chain links TRBV4-3 with TRBJ2-1; 11 nucleotides match TRBD2. CDR3 loop: CASSQVSGGSGGAYEQFF. In DNA, the CDR3 is TGCGCCAGCAGCCAAGTTTCTGGCGGTAGCGGGGGGGCCTATGAGCAGTTCTTC.